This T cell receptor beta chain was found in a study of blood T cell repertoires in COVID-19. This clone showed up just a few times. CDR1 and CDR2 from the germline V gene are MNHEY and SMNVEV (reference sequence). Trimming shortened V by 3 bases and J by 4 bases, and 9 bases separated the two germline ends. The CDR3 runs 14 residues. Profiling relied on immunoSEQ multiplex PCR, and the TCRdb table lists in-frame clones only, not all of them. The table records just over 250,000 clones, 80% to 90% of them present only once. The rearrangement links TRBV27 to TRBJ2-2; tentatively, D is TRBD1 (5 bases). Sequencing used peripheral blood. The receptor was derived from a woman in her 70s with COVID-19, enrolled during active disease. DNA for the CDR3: TGTGCCAGCAGTTTGGACAAGTTCACCGGGGAGCTGTTTTTT. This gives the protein CASSLDKFTGELFF.